The 29 T cell receptor beta chains listed next were all sequenced from one sample in a study of CD8 T cells in ankylosing spondylitis. TCRdb reprocessed the 5' RACE reads via MiXCR and lists one record per CDR3 protein. The sample has some 250,000 distinct CDR3 sequences, 24% seen once. The sample comprised blood, either unsorted or a sorted T cell fraction (not recorded which). The receptors stem from a male donor with ankylosing spondylitis or in good health (not recorded which).

This clonotype was detected many times. The rearrangement uses TRBV10-2 and TRBJ2-7; the D gene is possibly TRBD2 (5 bases). This CDR3 is built from 13 residues. The V gene's germline CDR1 is WSHSY and CDR2 SAAADI. V lost 3 bases, J lost 2 bases, and 8 bases lay in between. CDR3 in DNA: TGCGCCAGCAGTGAACCGGGGACCTACGAGCAGTACTTC. It is translated as CASSEPGTYEQYF.

The J gene is TRBJ2-3, the V gene TRBV12-3 or TRBV12-4; 8 bases agree with TRBD2. CDR3 size: 15 residues. V was pared by 4 bases and J by 2 bases, with 5 bases of the junction left unmatched. CDR3: CASSSRGALTDTQYF. CDR3 bases: TGTGCCAGCAGTTCGCGGGGGGCCCTCACAGATACGCAGTATTTT.

This clonotype appeared a few times. The chain employs TRBV12-3 or TRBV12-4 and TRBJ1-1; D remains ambiguous. CDR3 length: 12 amino acids. V was shortened by 4 bases and J by 9 bases, with 12 bases between the two germline ends. The CDR3 nucleotides read TGTGCCAGCAGTTCCAGGACCTACCAAGCTTTCTTT. It codes for CASSSRTYQAFF.

This clonotype was counted only a few times. The rearrangement joins TRBV20-1 to TRBJ2-7, with D possibly matching TRBD2 (6 bases). Trimming shortened V by 3 bases and J by 6 bases, and 9 bases separated the two germline ends. The CDR3 is 11 residues long. Germline loops: CDR1 DFQATT, CDR2 SNEGSKA (reference sequence). This CDR3 reads CSARQRVEQYF. Written as DNA, the CDR3 is TGCAGTGCTAGGCAGCGGGTCGAGCAGTACTTC.

This clonotype has a count of ten or more. The J gene is TRBJ1-1, the V gene TRBV29-1, with 7 positions matching TRBD1. V trimming: 3 bases; J trimming: 8 bases; junction bases outside the gene matches: 3. The germline CDR1 and CDR2 sequences are SQVTM and ANQGSEA. This CDR3 region has 11 residues. DNA of the CDR3: TGCAGCGTTGAGAGGGGGCGCGAAGCTTTCTTT. This codes for CSVERGREAFF.

This chain links TRBV7-6 with TRBJ2-1; 15 bases match TRBD2. This CDR3 has 15 amino acids. With 4 bases clipped from V and 10 bases from J, the junction kept 5 bases outside the gene matches. Looked up from germline, CDR1 is SGHVS and CDR2 is FNYEAQ. The CDR3 sequence: CASSWGLAGGQEQFF. The CDR3 nucleotides are TGTGCCAGCAGCTGGGGACTAGCGGGGGGACAGGAGCAGTTCTTC.

The V call is TRBV18, the J call TRBJ2-7; a possible D gene is TRBD2 (5 bases). Germline V lookup: CDR1 KGHSH, CDR2 LQKENI. The CDR3 runs to 12 residues. V lost 4 bases and J 5 bases, leaving 9 bases between the germline ends. CDR3 nucleotide sequence: TGTGCCAGCTCACTGTGGGAGAACGAGCAGTACTTC. Its translation: CASSLWENEQYF.

There are many counts of this clonotype. The V gene is TRBV7-3, the J gene TRBJ2-1, with TRBD2 identical over 10 bases. This CDR3 region has 15 residues. Per germline, CDR1 SGHTA and CDR2 FQGTGA. The V gene end was trimmed by 5 bases and the J gene end by 8 bases; junction bases not matched to a gene: 9. CDR3 bases: TGTGCCAGCAGCCCGAGCGGGGGGGCCGGGGATGAGCAGTTCTTC. Amino acids: CASSPSGGAGDEQFF.

The rearrangement uses TRBV20-1 and TRBJ2-3; 10 positions match TRBD2. This CDR3 is 16 amino acids long. Trimming took 2 bases from V and 2 from J; bases not matched to a gene: 7. Germline V gives CDR1 DFQATT, CDR2 SNEGSKA (reference sequence). CDR3 DNA: TGCAGTGCTAGAACGCCTAGCGGGGGACCCACAGATACGCAGTATTTT. Its translation: CSARTPSGGPTDTQYF.

This clonotype has just one count. The rearrangement links TRBV10-3 to TRBJ2-7, with TRBD2 as a possible D gene (5 bases). V was clipped by 4 bases and J by 7 bases, with 8 bases between them. From germline, CDR1 is ENHRY and CDR2 SYGVKD. This CDR3 spans 11 amino acids. CDR3 in amino acids: CAISAGDEQYF. CDR3 nucleotide sequence: TGTGCCATCAGTGCCGGGGATGAGCAGTACTTC.

This clonotype was counted ten times or more. This chain connects TRBV29-1 to TRBJ1-1; TRBD1 aligns across 9 bases. The V and J ends lost 7 bases and 5 bases, in that order; junction bases with no gene match: 11. Germline assignment: CDR1 SQVTM and CDR2 ANQGSEA. The CDR3 runs 14 residues. The CDR3, as DNA: TGCAGCGCAGCAGAACAGGGGGCTGGGACTGAAGCTTTCTTT. It codes for CSAAEQGAGTEAFF.

In nucleotides, the CDR3 is TGTGCCAGCAGCATGGACAGGGGGTATAGGAACGAGCAGTACTTC. It is translated as CASSMDRGYRNEQYF. This rearrangement joins TRBV5-6 to TRBJ2-7, with 10 bases lining up with TRBD1. V trimming: 4 bases; J trimming: 5 bases; junction bases outside the gene matches: 9. The CDR3 spans 15 residues. Germline loops: CDR1 SGHDT, CDR2 YYEEEE.

This clonotype was counted ten times or more. The chain links TRBV20-1 to TRBJ1-5; D unclear. Trimming removed 6 bases at V and 2 bases at J, with 8 bases between. Germline V gives CDR1 DFQATT, CDR2 SNEGSKA (reference sequence). The CDR3 is 12 residues long. The CDR3 spells CSALEGNQPQHF. CDR3 coding DNA: TGCAGTGCCCTAGAGGGCAATCAGCCCCAGCATTTT.

V gene TRBV20-1 combines with J gene TRBJ2-5; possible D gene TRBD2, 6 bases. Germline-derived CDR1 and CDR2 are DFQATT and SNEGSKA (reference sequence). The length of the CDR3 is 14 residues. The ends were cut back, 5 bases at V and 2 bases at J, with 15 bases in the middle. CDR3 in amino acids: CSAWDFRIQETQYF. Written as DNA, the CDR3 is TGCAGTGCTTGGGACTTCCGCATACAAGAGACCCAGTACTTC.

The chain employs TRBV18 and TRBJ2-3; no clear D gene. CDR1 and CDR2 (germline): KGHSH, LQKENI. V lost 0 bases and J 9 bases, leaving 13 bases between the germline ends. The CDR3 runs to 14 residues. The chain's CDR3 is CASSPPTARATQYF. The CDR3 DNA reads as TGTGCCAGCTCACCACCCACCGCACGGGCCACGCAGTATTTT.

Many counts were recorded for this clonotype. The chain couples TRBV7-6 to TRBJ2-7; 8 bases align to TRBD1. V shed 5 bases, J shed 4 bases, and the junction held 4 bases outside the gene matches. Germline loops: CDR1 SGHVS, CDR2 FNYEAQ. The CDR3 is 13 amino acids. The CDR3 DNA is TGTGCCAGCAGCCGGACAGGGATTTACGAGCAGTACTTC. Encoded protein: CASSRTGIYEQYF.

The chain combines TRBV12-3 or TRBV12-4 with TRBJ2-7; D is undetermined. The V gene lost 1 base and the J gene lost 1 base, with 8 bases spanning the gap. The CDR3 totals 14 residues. The chain's CDR3 is CASSLELVSYEQYF. The CDR3 DNA follows: TGTGCCAGCAGTTTAGAGCTGGTATCCTACGAGCAGTACTTC.

The chain combines TRBV2 with TRBJ1-1; D unclear. V was shortened by 0 bases and J by 2 bases, with 4 bases between the two germline ends. The CDR3 totals 13 residues. Germline V gene lookup returns CDR1 SNHLY and CDR2 FYNNEI. Here the CDR3 reads CASSEAYNTEAFF. The CDR3 bases are TGTGCCAGCAGTGAAGCGTATAACACTGAAGCTTTCTTT.

This clonotype was counted ten times or more. This chain uses TRBV29-1 with TRBJ1-2; D possibly corresponds to TRBD1 (6 bases). This CDR3 is 14 amino acids long. Germline V gene sequence: CDR1 SQVTM, CDR2 ANQGSEA. V was shortened by 6 bases and J by 2 bases, with 16 bases between the two germline ends. CDR3 residues: CSVEQGRRNYGYTF. The CDR3 DNA reads TGCAGCGTCGAGCAGGGGAGACGGAACTATGGCTACACCTTC.

This clonotype was seen only a few times. The J gene is TRBJ2-2, the V gene TRBV7-6, with D uncertain. Germline V lookup: CDR1 SGHVS, CDR2 FNYEAQ. The CDR3 totals 14 residues. V lost 4 bases, J lost 3 bases, and 9 bases lay in between. The CDR3 region has the DNA TGTGCCAGCAGCTCCCTTGGGGACACCGGGGAGCTGTTTTTT. This codes for CASSSLGDTGELFF.

The V gene is TRBV28, the J gene TRBJ2-7; D is unresolved. This CDR3 spans 15 amino acids. The V and J ends lost 2 bases and 1 base respectively, with 12 bases between them. The germline CDR1 and CDR2 sequences are MDHEN and SYDVKM. This CDR3 is CASSLNLAASYEQYF. The CDR3 region has the DNA TGTGCCAGCAGTTTAAATCTCGCAGCGTCCTACGAGCAGTACTTC.

This clonotype was seen a few times. V and J are TRBV9 and TRBJ1-2; TRBD1 matches 9 bases. The germline V gene has CDR1 SGDLS and CDR2 YYNGEE. The CDR3 sequence is 14 residues long. V gave up 7 bases and J gave up 6 bases; unmatched junction bases: 10. The CDR3 protein is CASRLGGTGHGYTF. Written as DNA, the CDR3 is TGTGCCAGCCGGTTAGGGGGGACAGGGCATGGCTACACCTTC.

The gene calls are TRBV27 and TRBJ2-1; 9 bases match TRBD1. From germline, CDR1 is MNHEY and CDR2 SMNVEV (reference sequence). Trimming cost V 4 bases and J 4 bases; bases outside gene matches: 2. The CDR3 sequence is 14 residues long. This chain's CDR3 is CASSSGQGYNEQFF. Written as DNA, the CDR3 is TGTGCCAGCAGTTCTGGACAGGGGTACAATGAGCAGTTCTTC.

This clonotype occurred many times. The J gene is TRBJ2-6, the V gene TRBV4-2; unclear D gene. The germline gives CDR1 LGHNA, CDR2 YNFKEQ. The CDR3 runs to 17 residues. The V end was cut by 0 bases, the J end by 2 bases, with 11 bases between. CDR3 protein: CASSQDWAPPGANVLTF. CDR3 bases: TGTGCCAGCAGCCAAGATTGGGCCCCTCCTGGGGCCAACGTCCTGACTTTC.

This clonotype appeared a few times. V is TRBV20-1 and J is TRBJ1-2; TRBD1 is a possible D gene (5 bases). Germline V lookup: CDR1 DFQATT, CDR2 SNEGSKA (reference sequence). This CDR3 is built from 12 residues. The V end was cut by 3 bases, the J end by 14 bases, with 19 bases between. The CDR3 DNA is TGCAGTGCTAGGGGGGACCCCGGGAGGGTAACCTTC. Residues: CSARGDPGRVTF.

This clonotype occurred many times. This chain joins TRBV20-1 and TRBJ2-1; 7 positions match TRBD2. V lost 4 bases, J lost 4 bases, and 7 bases stayed unmatched. The V gene's germline CDR1 is DFQATT and CDR2 SNEGSKA (reference sequence). The CDR3 is 14 residues long. For the CDR3, the DNA is TGCAGTGCTAATGGGGCGGGGGTGTACAATGAGCAGTTCTTC. Translation: CSANGAGVYNEQFF.

This clonotype was recorded many times. The rearrangement joins TRBV5-1 to TRBJ2-3, with TRBD2 matching over 7 bases. CDR1 SGHRS and CDR2 YFSETQ come from the germline V gene. Losses at the gene ends were 7 bases for V and 4 bases for J; bases not matched to a gene: 12. This CDR3 is built from 15 residues. CDR3 loop: CASAREGGLPDTQYF. The CDR3 region has the DNA TGCGCCAGCGCCAGGGAGGGTGGGCTCCCAGATACGCAGTATTTT.

This clonotype was recorded many times. This chain connects TRBV20-1 to TRBJ1-5; 7 bases match TRBD1. This CDR3 comprises 18 residues. Looked up from germline, CDR1 is DFQATT and CDR2 is SNEGSKA (reference sequence). With 1 base clipped from V and 0 bases from J, the junction kept 12 bases outside the gene matches. Here the CDR3 DNA reads TGCAGTGCTAGAGGTCTCGACAGGGTTCATGGTAGCAATCAGCCCCAGCATTTT. Protein sequence: CSARGLDRVHGSNQPQHF.

The DNA for the CDR3 is TGCGCCAGCAGCTTGGCCCGTCCCACCGGGGAGCTGTTTTTT. This gives the protein CASSLARPTGELFF. The genes are TRBV5-1 and TRBJ2-2; D unclear. CDR3 size: 14 residues. Germline CDR1 reads SGHRS; CDR2 reads YFSETQ. V shed 0 bases and J shed 4 bases, with 7 bases lying between them.